What follows describes a single T cell receptor beta chain. This clone was counted between two and nine times. What this receptor recognizes is not known. There are no base qualities to consult, and no much larger clone falls within one base. Peripheral blood samples were provided by related bone marrow donors on the day of marrow donation. Peripheral blood and bone marrow mononuclear cells were isolated by Ficoll-Hypaque density centrifugation and cryopreserved. The data belong to a study of T cells after posttransplantation cyclophosphamide listed by TCRdb under 2016. General notes on the study: The study tracked T cell repertoire reconstitution by TRB sequencing after myeloablative bone marrow transplantation using posttransplantation cyclophosphamide as GVHD prophylaxis. Public TRB sequences were checked against a database of over 3,500 sequences associated with responses to pathogens, tumor antigens, self-antigens and alloantigens. Samples from about 32 PTCy-treated patients and about 17 related bone marrow donors of those patients were subjected to antigen receptor sequencing. Because TRA and TRB clonality correlated tightly in 10 or so samples, later TCR analyses were limited to TRB. TRB sequencing was performed on blood from all 35 or so PTCy patients with 1-year posttransplant specimens. Up to 3 additional blood samples from 2 to 5.2 years after transplant were also TRB-sequenced in 3 patients, as was pretransplant blood from 4 patients. Overall study results and their limits: Across 40 to 55 patients, TRB clonality was highly associated with recipient CMV seropositivity and CMV reactivation, and PTCy diversity was similar to diversity in CNI/methotrexate controls. Donor-recipient similarity was low at 1-2 months but increased during the first year, and donor CD8+ memory clones often dominated later blood repertoires. The TRB repertoires of T cells infiltrating skin or the GI tract showed only limited overlap with the TRB repertoires found in blood.

TRB sequencing was run on genomic DNA with either the immunoSEQ assay at survey resolution or the hsTCRB kit. In the paper's pipeline: Initial read processing used immunoSEQ software, and repertoire analyses used the LymphoSeq R package. Clonality was computed as 1 minus normalized Shannon entropy, and a Gini coefficient was also calculated for each TRB dataset. Phenotypes of unsorted samples were inferred by mapping TRB sequences from sorted subsets of the recipient or donor onto unsorted samples of the same recipient. The table comes from immuneACCESS by way of TCRdb, which keeps in-frame sequences with V and J called. Part of the clones is missing from these tables; in studies checked, under half for an unresolved V gene and the rest for unknown reasons. From that table come the V and J calls and clone size; the DNA was used to work out D and trimming. This sample contains 30,000 to 40,000 clones, none of which is a singleton. About 2.5% of the sample comes from the top ten.

This TCR derives from a man aged 50 to 60 in good health, CMV-negative, and a related stem cell transplant donor. The material sequenced was PBMCs.

The nucleotides read TGTGCCAGCAGTTACTCGGGGAACGACTACGAGCAGTACTTC. It is translated as CASSYSGNDYEQYF. Recombination joined TRBV6-6 with TRBJ2-5, with no confidently assigned D gene. The tail of the sequence fits TRBJ2-7 better, so the J call may be wrong. From the cysteine up to the phenylalanine, the CDR3 has a length of 14 residues. The retained sequence is limited to the CDR3, 42 bases, with the frame set at the first base. The CDR1 and CDR2 encoded by the germline V gene (reference sequence) are MNHNY and SVGAGI.